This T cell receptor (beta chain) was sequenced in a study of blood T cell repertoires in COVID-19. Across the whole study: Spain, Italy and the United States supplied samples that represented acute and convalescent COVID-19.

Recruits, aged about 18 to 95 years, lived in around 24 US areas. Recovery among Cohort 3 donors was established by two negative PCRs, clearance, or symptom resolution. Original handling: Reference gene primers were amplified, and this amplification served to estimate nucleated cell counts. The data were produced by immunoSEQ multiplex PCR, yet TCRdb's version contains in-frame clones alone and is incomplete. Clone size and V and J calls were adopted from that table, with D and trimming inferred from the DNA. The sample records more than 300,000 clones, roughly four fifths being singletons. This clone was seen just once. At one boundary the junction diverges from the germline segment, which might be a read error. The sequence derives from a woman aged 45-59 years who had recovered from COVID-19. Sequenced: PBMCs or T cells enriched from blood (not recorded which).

The CDR3 bases are TGCGCATCGCGCGGGGGGGCAAATACCGGGGAGCTGTTTTTT. This translates into CASRGGANTGELFF. This chain uses TRBV19 with TRBJ2-2; 9 bases agree with TRBD2. The germline V gene has CDR1 LNHDA and CDR2 SQIVND (reference sequence). This CDR3 has 14 residues.